Shown below are 15 T cell receptor beta chains from a single sample sequenced in a study of shared clonotypes between healthy human individuals (dated by TCRdb to the early 2020s). Receptors were amplified or captured by the immunoSEQ multiplex PCR assay. Held by TCRdb, this immuneACCESS table contains in-frame sequences only and omits some clones. Under half of the omission traces to an unresolved V gene where checked; the cause of the rest is unknown. The sample has 2,100,000 or so clones on record, nearly 97% of them singletons. Around 0.13% of the sample is held by the ten biggest clonotypes. Sequencing input: naive CD4+ T cells sorted from blood. Interpreted using the paper, the cell subset or site label stands for: CD45RA+ positively selected. The receptors were sampled from a young man in good health.

The chain joins TRBV10-1 to TRBJ2-7, with a weak D call TRBD1 (6 bases). CDR1 is WNHNN, CDR2 SYGVQD, per germline (reference sequence). With 8 bases removed from V and 3 bases from J, the gap between germline ends came to 29 bases. CDR3 length equals 18 residues. The CDR3 region has the DNA TGCGCCAGCCACCCCTACCCGGACAGAACCCAGTCCCTCTACGAGCAGTACTTC. This encodes CASHPYPDRTQSLYEQYF.

The chain carries TRBV21-1 and TRBJ1-2; the DNA was not compared with TRBD1, the D call given in the table. TRBV21-1 is termed a pseudogene. The CDR3 runs 14 residues. CDR3 sequence (DNA): TGTGCCAGCAGCCGGACAGGTTCTGACTATGGCTACACCTTC. As protein: CASSRTGSDYGYTF.

As regards this clone: This sample also contains other DNA sequences that code for the same CDR3. CDR3 DNA sequence: TGTGCCAGCAGCTTAACAGGGGGAGTCACTGAAGCTTTCTTT. It is translated as CASSLTGGVTEAFF. The gene calls are TRBV7-3 and TRBJ1-1; D is possibly TRBD1 (6 bases). The CDR3 consists of 14 residues. Germline lookup yields CDR1 SGHTA and CDR2 FQGTGA. Trimming cost V 0 bases and J 4 bases, with 9 bases left between them.

The V call is TRBV7-8, the J call TRBJ1-4; 8 nucleotides agree with TRBD1. The CDR3 is made up of 16 amino acids. Trimming cost V 5 bases and J 0 bases; bases outside gene matches: 5. Per germline, CDR1 SGHVS and CDR2 FQNEAQ. DNA for the CDR3: TGTGCCAGCAGCCGGGACAGGTGGGCAACTAATGAAAAACTGTTTTTT. Its translation is CASSRDRWATNEKLFF.

The chain combines TRBV29-1 with TRBJ2-7; either TRBD1 or TRBD2 may fit D (5 bases each). This CDR3 contains 18 residues. In germline, CDR1 is SQVTM, CDR2 ANQGSEA. V lost 4 bases to trimming and J lost 2 bases, with 27 bases between them. CDR3 loop: CSVGDLRCVRKITYEQYF. The CDR3 DNA follows: TGCAGCGTTGGGGACCTGAGGTGTGTGAGGAAGATTACCTACGAGCAGTACTTC.

This clone was counted once. V and J are TRBV19 and TRBJ1-2; D ambiguous. Germline V lookup: CDR1 LNHDA, CDR2 SQIVND (reference sequence). The CDR3 is 13 amino acids. The V end lost 9 bases, the J end lost 4 bases, and 15 bases lay between the germline ends. The CDR3 DNA reads as TGTGCCAGCTCGAGTACAGCGTTCTATGGCTACACCTTC. Its protein is CASSSTAFYGYTF.

Of note for this clone: Other nucleotide sequences from this sample produce the same CDR3. The chain uses TRBV5-1 and TRBJ1-4, with D maybe TRBD1 (6 bases). The CDR3 extends over 14 amino acids. The ends were cut back, 3 bases at V and 3 bases at J, with 9 bases in the middle. Germline V gene sequence: CDR1 SGHRS, CDR2 YFSETQ. CDR3 protein: CASSSGGPNEKLFF. Written as DNA, the CDR3 is TGCGCCAGCAGCTCCGGGGGCCCTAATGAAAAACTGTTTTTT.

The chain combines TRBV5-1 with TRBJ1-6, with 9 bases that match TRBD1. The CDR3 extends over 18 amino acids. Germline trimming cut 4 bases from V and 5 bases from J; bases unmatched to any gene: 13. Germline V lookup: CDR1 SGHRS, CDR2 YFSETQ. In DNA form, the CDR3 reads TGCGCCAGCAGCCGGACAGGGGTAGGTCAATTGGATAATTCACCCCTCCACTTT. This translates into CASSRTGVGQLDNSPLHF.

CDR3 nucleotides: TGTGCCAGTAGTCGGGCAGGGGGCGGCACTGAAGCTTTCTTT. As protein: CASSRAGGGTEAFF. The chain is built from TRBV19 and TRBJ1-1; 8 nucleotides line up with TRBD1. Germline CDR1 reads LNHDA; CDR2 reads SQIVND (reference sequence). Trimming removed 5 bases from V and 4 bases from J; junction bases left unmatched: 6. This CDR3 region has 14 residues. Full variable domain (missing parts from reference TRBV19 and TRBJ1-1): DGGITQSPKYLFRKEGQNVTLSCEQNLNHDAMYWYRQDPGQGLRLIYYSQIVNDFQKGDIAEGYSVSREKKESFPLTVTSAQKNPTAFYLCASSRAGGGTEAFFGQGTRLTVV.

The chain carries TRBV27 and TRBJ2-2, with 9 bases fitting TRBD1. The junction had 10 bases not matched to a gene; V was cut back by 3 bases and J by 5 bases. Germline V gives CDR1 MNHEY, CDR2 SMNVEV (reference sequence). This CDR3 contains 17 residues. The CDR3 is CASSFSRTGDKTGELFF. The CDR3 DNA follows: TGTGCCAGCAGTTTTTCCAGGACAGGGGATAAAACCGGGGAGCTGTTTTTT.

V usage is TRBV4-1 and J usage is TRBJ1-5, with D unresolved. The germline gives CDR1 MGHRA, CDR2 YSYEKL. Trimming took off 4 bases at V and 7 bases at J, with 14 bases between the two ends. This CDR3 is built from 14 residues. CDR3 sequence reads: CASSPQGGFQPQHF. In nucleotides, the CDR3 is TGCGCCAGCAGCCCCCAAGGCGGGTTCCAGCCCCAGCATTTT.

This chain joins TRBV7-8 and TRBJ2-7; weak D call: TRBD1 (5 bases). The CDR3 is 12 residues long. Germline V gene data show CDR1 as SGHVS and CDR2 as FQNEAQ. Trimming took 7 bases from V and 5 from J, leaving 12 bases between them. The DNA of the CDR3 is TGTGCCAGCACCCCAGGGTCTAACGAGCAGTACTTC. Residues: CASTPGSNEQYF.

The chain is built from TRBV7-9 and TRBJ1-1; TRBD1 matches 7 bases. This CDR3 comprises 14 residues. The V segment lost 4 bases and the J segment 6 bases; nucleotides outside the gene matches: 8. Per germline, CDR1 SEHNR and CDR2 FQNEAQ (reference sequence). The CDR3 DNA follows: TGTGCCAGCAGCTACGGACAGGACGGCTCTGAAGCTTTCTTT. Its translation: CASSYGQDGSEAFF.

The chain joins TRBV11-2 to TRBJ2-1; 14 bases map to TRBD2. Germline V gene data show CDR1 as SGHAT and CDR2 as FQNNGV. J lost 9 bases, V lost 1 base, and 5 bases had no gene match. The CDR3 has 16 amino acids. The CDR3 spells CASSLAGLAGVFEQFF. CDR3 nucleotide sequence: TGTGCCAGCAGCTTAGCGGGACTAGCGGGAGTTTTTGAGCAGTTCTTC.

The chain is built from TRBV10-3 and TRBJ1-3; the D gene is possibly TRBD1 (6 bases). Germline V gives CDR1 ENHRY, CDR2 SYGVKD. Trimming took off 3 bases at V and 4 bases at J, with 13 bases between the two ends. CDR3 length equals 15 residues. This CDR3 is CAISEGQGFGNTIYF. The CDR3 bases are TGTGCCATCAGTGAAGGGCAGGGGTTCGGAAACACCATATATTTT.